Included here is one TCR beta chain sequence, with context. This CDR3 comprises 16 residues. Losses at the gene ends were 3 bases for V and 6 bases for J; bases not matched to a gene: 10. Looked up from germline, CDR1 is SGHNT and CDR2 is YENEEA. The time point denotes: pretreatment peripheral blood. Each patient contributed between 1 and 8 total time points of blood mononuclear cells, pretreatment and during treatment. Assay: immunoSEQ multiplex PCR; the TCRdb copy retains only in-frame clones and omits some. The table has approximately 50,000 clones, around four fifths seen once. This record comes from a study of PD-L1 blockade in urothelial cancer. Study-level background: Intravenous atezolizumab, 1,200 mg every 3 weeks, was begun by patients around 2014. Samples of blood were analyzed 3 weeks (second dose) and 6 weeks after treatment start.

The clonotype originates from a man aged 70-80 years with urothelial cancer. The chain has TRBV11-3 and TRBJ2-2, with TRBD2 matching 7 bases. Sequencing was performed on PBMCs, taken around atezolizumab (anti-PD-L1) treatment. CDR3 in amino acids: CASSLGLGRGAGELFF. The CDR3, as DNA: TGTGCCAGCAGCTTGGGTCTTGGGAGGGGTGCCGGGGAGCTGTTTTTT.